The 11 T cell receptor beta chains presented below share a single source sample, sequenced in a study of regulatory T cells in long-lasting Graves disease. Documented time point: newly diagnosed GD, antithyroid drugs for less than 3 months. PBMC-derived RNA was used for the TCR library. Building of the TCR beta libraries involved iRepertoire HTBI primers and Arm-PCR of CDR3 regions. TCRdb re-called the multiplex PCR reads with MiXCR, one entry per CDR3 protein. The repertoire holds roughly 440,000 distinct CDR3 sequences, with 16% as singletons. These same data were also listed under a study on T cells in Graves' hyperthyroidism and ophthalmopathy.

The sequencing used peripheral blood mononuclear cells (PBMCs), collected at new diagnosis, from a patient treated with antithyroid drugs. These receptors were obtained from a woman younger than 35 with Graves disease.

The rearrangement joins TRBV5-1 to TRBJ2-3; TRBD2 matches at 8 bases. The junction had 15 bases not matched to a gene; V was cut back by 4 bases and J by 5 bases. This CDR3 is built from 17 residues. Germline V CDR1 and CDR2: SGHRS, YFSETQ. The CDR3, as DNA: TGCGCCAGCAGCAGACGTTCACGGGAGGGCCCTCGAGATACGCAGTATTTT. As protein: CASSRRSREGPRDTQYF. The whole variable domain, filled in from reference TRBV5-1 and TRBJ2-3, reads KAGVTQTPRYLIKTRGQQVTLSCSPISGHRSVSWYQQTPGQGLQFLFEYFSETQRNKGNFPGRFSGRQFSNSRSEMNVSTLELGDSALYLCASSRRSREGPRDTQYFGPGTRLTVL.

This clonotype appeared many times. The rearrangement uses TRBV2 and TRBJ2-2; possible D gene TRBD1, 5 bases. Germline V CDR1 and CDR2: SNHLY, FYNNEI. With 6 bases removed from V and 4 bases from J, the gap between germline ends came to 21 bases. The CDR3 length is 17 residues. CDR3 residues: CASSPLPLGRGTGELFF. The CDR3 bases are TGTGCCAGCAGCCCTCTCCCGTTGGGAAGGGGCACCGGGGAGCTGTTTTTT.

This clonotype was counted ten times or more. The junction and the germline gene differ at one end; a read error may be behind it. The V call is TRBV11-2, the J call TRBJ1-1; 7 bases are shared with TRBD1. This CDR3 spans 14 amino acids. Germline values: CDR1 SGHAT, CDR2 FQNNGV. The CDR3 bases are TGCGCCAGCAGCCCGAGGACAGGCGACACTGAAGCTTTCTTT. It encodes CASSPRTGDTEAFF.

The chain couples TRBV20-1 to TRBJ2-2; D is perhaps TRBD2 (6 bases). This CDR3 is built from 14 residues. Germline CDR1 and CDR2: DFQATT and SNEGSKA (reference sequence). V lost 7 bases and J 14 bases, leaving 26 bases between the germline ends. CDR3 amino acids: CSGVDSGTSGKLFF. CDR3 nucleotides: TGCAGTGGGGTCGATTCGGGGACTTCGGGGAAACTGTTTTTT.

As concerns this clonotype: This clone may be a read error of a much larger clone one base away. The V and J genes are TRBV28 and TRBJ2-2, with 7 bases lining up with TRBD1. The junction had 12 bases not matched to a gene; V was cut back by 8 bases and J by 6 bases. There are 15 residues in the CDR3. The germline gives CDR1 MDHEN, CDR2 SYDVKM. CDR3 in amino acids: CASPRDSVYAGELFF. The CDR3 DNA reads TGTGCCAGCCCTCGGGACAGCGTCTACGCCGGGGAGCTGTTTTTT.

This clonotype was found a few times. The V call is TRBV10-1, the J call TRBJ2-1; 10 bases agree with TRBD2. Germline assignment: CDR1 WNHNN and CDR2 SYGVQD (reference sequence). The trim removed 6 bases at V and 5 bases at J, leaving 7 bases unmatched. This CDR3 contains 15 residues. CDR3 coding DNA: TGCGCCAGCAGCGCTAGCGGGAGTGGTGACAATGAGCAGTTCTTC. Residues: CASSASGSGDNEQFF.

This clonotype was seen ten or more times. The J gene is TRBJ2-7, the V gene TRBV6-1; 10 bases are shared with TRBD1. Germline assignment: CDR1 MNHNS and CDR2 SASEGT. The CDR3 is made up of 15 amino acids. V dropped 6 bases and J dropped 3; count of bases not matched to a gene: 8. As DNA, the CDR3 is TGTGCCAGCAGGACTACCGGGGACAGGGGCTACGAGCAGTACTTC. As protein: CASRTTGDRGYEQYF.

This clonotype occurred many times. The chain combines TRBV28 with TRBJ2-7; TRBD2 is a possible D gene (5 bases). The CDR3 is 13 amino acids. Germline CDR1 and CDR2: MDHEN and SYDVKM. Trimming took 8 bases from V and 6 from J, leaving 17 bases between them. The CDR3: CASSPGDALEQYF. The CDR3 DNA sequence: TGTGCCAGCTCCCCCGGGGATGCGCTCGAGCAGTACTTC.

The sample holds many counts of this clonotype. In DNA, the CDR3 is TGTGCCAGCAGTGAGGGCAGGGAAGGGTCCTACGAGCAGTACTTC. It is translated as CASSEGREGSYEQYF. The V gene is TRBV6-1, the J gene TRBJ2-7, with D possibly matching TRBD1 (5 bases). In germline, CDR1 is MNHNS, CDR2 SASEGT. The CDR3 is 15 residues long. Trimming cost V 3 bases and J 1 base, with 13 bases left between them.

The sample holds many counts of this clonotype. This chain uses TRBV28 with TRBJ1-2; 8 nucleotides align to TRBD1. V was clipped by 4 bases and J by 3 bases; unmatched bases: 4. This CDR3 spans 14 amino acids. The V gene's germline CDR1 is MDHEN and CDR2 SYDVKM. CDR3 in amino acids: CASSSTGGDYGYTF. DNA for the CDR3: TGTGCCAGCAGTTCAACAGGGGGAGACTATGGCTACACCTTC.

This clonotype was observed many times. The V gene is TRBV3-1, the J gene TRBJ2-7; 7 bases are a match to TRBD2. Looked up from germline, CDR1 is LGHDT and CDR2 is YNNKEL (reference sequence). The length of the CDR3 is 15 residues. The J segment lost 7 bases and the V segment lost 1 base, leaving 10 bases of the junction unmatched. The CDR3 DNA follows: TGTGCCAGCAGCCAAGTCGGCGGGAGTGCTAGGGAGCAGTACTTC. It codes for CASSQVGGSAREQYF.